This is a list of T cell receptor beta chains from one sample in a study of T cell repertoires in cytomegalovirus infection. These receptors' targets are unknown. TCRdb independently ran MiXCR on the reads; one entry per CDR3 protein. Among roughly 49,000 distinct CDR3 sequences listed, 20% to 25% were seen once. The sample consisted of PBMCs, sequenced either directly or after in vitro stimulation (not recorded which). These receptors came from a human donor in good health (CMV status not recorded). Some clones in this sample may be carry-over from other donors' samples. Each CDR3 is given with its conserved first and last residue.

V gene	J gene	CDR3 protein
TRBV5-4	TRBJ2-2	CASSRNSGGSNTGELFF
TRBV6-6	TRBJ2-4	CASSWSLAKNIQYF
TRBV30	TRBJ2-5	CAWSVDEETQYF
TRBV7-2	TRBJ1-2	CASSAPDGQGVVHGYTF
TRBV6-1	TRBJ2-7	CASSDQVPGTGRGEQYF
TRBV6-1	TRBJ2-6	CASREGGGANVLTF
TRBV7-9	TRBJ1-4	CASSERGLDEKLFF
TRBV28	TRBJ2-5	CASRPRQGKVVTQYF
TRBV24-1	TRBJ2-1	CATSDPADSQNEQFF
TRBV5-4	TRBJ1-2	CASVSSNRAYGYTF
TRBV5-6	TRBJ2-7	CASSWMRLAGAPYEQYF
TRBV19	TRBJ2-5	CASATQGREGETQYF
TRBV7-8	TRBJ1-3	CASSLSPGGNTIYF
TRBV7-9	TRBJ2-5	CASSLWRRETQYF
TRBV20-1	TRBJ2-3	CSARSGGGPDTQYF
TRBV27	TRBJ1-5	CASSTTERGNQPQHF
TRBV5-4	TRBJ2-5	CASSSGQGEETQYF
TRBV6-1	TRBJ2-5	CASRLSGEETQYF
TRBV11-2	TRBJ2-1	CASSFWSSGRLNEQFF
TRBV12-3/TRBV12-4	TRBJ1-2	CASSFRRVYGYTF
TRBV18	TRBJ2-7	CASSPGTDSYEQYF
TRBV19	TRBJ1-2	CASSWRDGYGYTF
TRBV5-4	TRBJ2-7	CASSKGRIFYEQYF
TRBV7-8	TRBJ1-5	CASSLAIRGQRAQPQHF
TRBV7-9	TRBJ2-1	CASSTPRATSRGLNEQFF
TRBV7-6	TRBJ1-1	CASSLGRGEAFF
TRBV5-4	TRBJ1-6	CASSARQGVGSPLHF
TRBV7-8	TRBJ1-6	CASSHTSPGQNSPLHF
TRBV4-3	TRBJ2-1	CASSQNGGVYNEQFF
TRBV7-2	TRBJ1-4	CASSLPGSPGEKLFF
TRBV18	TRBJ2-1	CASTRSAGGYNEQFF